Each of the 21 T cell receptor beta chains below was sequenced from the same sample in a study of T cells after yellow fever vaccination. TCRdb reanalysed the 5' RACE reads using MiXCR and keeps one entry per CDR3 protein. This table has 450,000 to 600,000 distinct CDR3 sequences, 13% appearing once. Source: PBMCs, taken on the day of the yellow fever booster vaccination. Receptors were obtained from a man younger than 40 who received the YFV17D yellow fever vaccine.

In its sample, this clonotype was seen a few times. As DNA, the CDR3 is TGTGCCAGCAGCTTAGCGCCAGACTTCACCGGGGAGCTGTTTTTT. It is translated as CASSLAPDFTGELFF. The V and J genes are TRBV7-6 and TRBJ2-2; D not resolved. The CDR3 covers 15 residues. Trimming left V 0 bases short and J 4 bases short, with 9 bases between. Germline CDR1 reads SGHVS; CDR2 reads FNYEAQ.

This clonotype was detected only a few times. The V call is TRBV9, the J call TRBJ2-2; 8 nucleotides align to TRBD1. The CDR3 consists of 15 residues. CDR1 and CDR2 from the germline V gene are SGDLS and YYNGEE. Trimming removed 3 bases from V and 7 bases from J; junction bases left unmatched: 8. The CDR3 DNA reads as TGTGCCAGCAGCGCGGGACAGGATTCGGGCGGGGAGCTGTTTTTT. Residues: CASSAGQDSGGELFF.

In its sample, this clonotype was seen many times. The CDR3 DNA follows: TGTGCCAGCCAGCCGCCAGGGTTTTCACCCCTCCACTTT. Protein product: CASQPPGFSPLHF. The chain uses TRBV7-2 and TRBJ1-6; D perhaps matches TRBD1 (5 bases). The CDR3 has 13 residues. Trimming stripped 8 bases from V and 9 bases from J, with 14 bases between. Germline V gene lookup returns CDR1 SGHTA and CDR2 FQGNSA.

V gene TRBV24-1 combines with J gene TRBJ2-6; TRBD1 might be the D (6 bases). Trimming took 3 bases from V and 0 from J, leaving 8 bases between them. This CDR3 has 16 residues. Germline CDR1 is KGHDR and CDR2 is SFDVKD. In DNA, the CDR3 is TGTGCCACCAGTGATGGACAGCGCTCTGGGGCCAACGTCCTGACTTTC. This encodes CATSDGQRSGANVLTF.

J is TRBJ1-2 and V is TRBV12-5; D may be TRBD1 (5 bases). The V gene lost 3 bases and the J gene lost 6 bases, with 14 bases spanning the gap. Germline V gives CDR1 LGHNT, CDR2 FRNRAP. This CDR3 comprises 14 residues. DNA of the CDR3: TGTGCTAGTGGTTTAGGGGTGACAGTAGATGGCTACACCTTC. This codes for CASGLGVTVDGYTF.

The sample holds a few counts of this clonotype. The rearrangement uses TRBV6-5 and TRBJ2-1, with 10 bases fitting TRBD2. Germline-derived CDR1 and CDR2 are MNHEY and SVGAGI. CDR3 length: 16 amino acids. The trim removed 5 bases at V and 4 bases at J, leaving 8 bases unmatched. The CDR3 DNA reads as TGTGCCAGCAGTACTGCCGGACTAGCGGTATACAATGAGCAGTTCTTC. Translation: CASSTAGLAVYNEQFF.

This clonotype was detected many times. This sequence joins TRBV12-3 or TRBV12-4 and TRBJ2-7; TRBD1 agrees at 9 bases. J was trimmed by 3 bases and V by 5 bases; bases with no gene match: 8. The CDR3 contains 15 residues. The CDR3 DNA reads TGTGCCAGCAGTCTCTCCGGGACAGGGAGCTACGAGCAGTACTTC. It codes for CASSLSGTGSYEQYF.

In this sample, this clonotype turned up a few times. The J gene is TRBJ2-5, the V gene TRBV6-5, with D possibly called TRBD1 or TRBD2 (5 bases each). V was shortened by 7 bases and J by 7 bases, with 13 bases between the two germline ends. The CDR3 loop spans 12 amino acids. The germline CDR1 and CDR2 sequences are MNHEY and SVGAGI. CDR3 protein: CASINGAGTQYF. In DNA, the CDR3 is TGTGCCAGCATCAACGGGGCGGGGACCCAGTACTTC.

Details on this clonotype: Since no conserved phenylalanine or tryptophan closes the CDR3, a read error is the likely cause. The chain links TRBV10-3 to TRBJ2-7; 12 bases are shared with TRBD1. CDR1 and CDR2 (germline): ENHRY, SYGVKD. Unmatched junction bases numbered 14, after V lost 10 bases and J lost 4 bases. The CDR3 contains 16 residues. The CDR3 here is CATRGTGGMDSYEQYL. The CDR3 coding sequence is TGTGCCACCCGGGGGACAGGGGGCATGGATTCTTACGAGCAGTACTTA.

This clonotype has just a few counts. The CDR3 is CASSLGGADVLTF. CDR3 coding DNA: TGTGCCAGCAGTTTAGGGGGCGCCGACGTCCTGACTTTC. The chain links TRBV28 to TRBJ2-6, with D tentatively TRBD1 (6 bases). In germline, CDR1 is MDHEN, CDR2 SYDVKM. V was shortened by 2 bases and J by 11 bases, with 10 bases between the two germline ends. This CDR3 has 13 amino acids. The whole variable domain, remainder taken from reference TRBV28 and TRBJ2-6, is DVKVTQSSRYLVKRTGEKVFLECVQDMDHENMFWYRQDPGLGLRLIYFSYDVKMKEKGDIPEGYSVSREKKERFSLILESASTNQTSMYLCASSLGGADVLTFGAGSRLTVL.

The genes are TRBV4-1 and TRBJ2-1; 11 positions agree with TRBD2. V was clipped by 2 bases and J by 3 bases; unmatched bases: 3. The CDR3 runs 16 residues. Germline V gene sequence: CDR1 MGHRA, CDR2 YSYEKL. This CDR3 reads CASSQLGLADYNEQFF. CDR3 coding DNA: TGCGCCAGCAGCCAACTGGGACTAGCGGACTACAATGAGCAGTTCTTC.

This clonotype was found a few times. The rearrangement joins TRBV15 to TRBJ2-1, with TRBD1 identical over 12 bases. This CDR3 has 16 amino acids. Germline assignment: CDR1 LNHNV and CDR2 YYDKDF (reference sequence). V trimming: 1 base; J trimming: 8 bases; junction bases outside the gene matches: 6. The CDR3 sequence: CATSRGLGQGAYEQFF. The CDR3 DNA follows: TGTGCCACCAGCAGAGGATTGGGACAGGGGGCGTATGAGCAGTTCTTC.

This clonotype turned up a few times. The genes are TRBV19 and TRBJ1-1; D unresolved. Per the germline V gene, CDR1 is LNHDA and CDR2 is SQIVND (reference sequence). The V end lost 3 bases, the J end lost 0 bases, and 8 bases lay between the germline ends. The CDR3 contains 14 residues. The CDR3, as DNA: TGTGCCAGTAGTATCGGCGGAGTGAACACTGAAGCTTTCTTT. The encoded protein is CASSIGGVNTEAFF.

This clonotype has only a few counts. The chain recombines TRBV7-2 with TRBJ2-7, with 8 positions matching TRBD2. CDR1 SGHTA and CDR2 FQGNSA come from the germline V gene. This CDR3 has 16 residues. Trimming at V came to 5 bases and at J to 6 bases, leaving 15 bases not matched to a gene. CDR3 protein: CASSRNGRGGHGEQYF. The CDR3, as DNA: TGTGCCAGCAGCAGAAACGGACGGGGGGGGCATGGCGAGCAGTACTTC.

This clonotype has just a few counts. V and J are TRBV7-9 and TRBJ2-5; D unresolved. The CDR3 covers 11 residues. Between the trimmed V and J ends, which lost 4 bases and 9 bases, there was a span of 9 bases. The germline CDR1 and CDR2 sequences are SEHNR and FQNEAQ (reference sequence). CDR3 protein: CASSSAMAQYF. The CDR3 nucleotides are TGTGCCAGCAGCTCCGCTATGGCCCAGTACTTC.

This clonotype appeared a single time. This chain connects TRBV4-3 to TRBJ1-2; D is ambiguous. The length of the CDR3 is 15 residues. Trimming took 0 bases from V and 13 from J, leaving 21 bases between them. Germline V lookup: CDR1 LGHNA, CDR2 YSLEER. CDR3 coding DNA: TGCGCCAGCAGCCAAGAGGTGGCCCCGATGAGCGCTCCCACCTTC. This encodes CASSQEVAPMSAPTF.

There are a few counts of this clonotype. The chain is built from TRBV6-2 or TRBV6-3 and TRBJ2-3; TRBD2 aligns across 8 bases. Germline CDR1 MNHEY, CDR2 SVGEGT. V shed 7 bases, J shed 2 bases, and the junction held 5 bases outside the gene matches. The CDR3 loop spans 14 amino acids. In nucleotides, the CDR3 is TGTGCCAGCAACACGGGGGGGCACACAGATACGCAGTATTTT. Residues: CASNTGGHTDTQYF.

CDR3 sequence: CASVEQVNQPQHF. The DNA for the CDR3 is TGTGCCAGCGTCGAGCAGGTGAATCAGCCCCAGCATTTT. The V call is TRBV6-1, the J call TRBJ1-5; D call uncertain. The germline V and J ends were trimmed by 8 bases and 4 bases, with 12 bases remaining between them. The CDR3 sequence is 13 residues long. Germline V gives CDR1 MNHNS, CDR2 SASEGT.

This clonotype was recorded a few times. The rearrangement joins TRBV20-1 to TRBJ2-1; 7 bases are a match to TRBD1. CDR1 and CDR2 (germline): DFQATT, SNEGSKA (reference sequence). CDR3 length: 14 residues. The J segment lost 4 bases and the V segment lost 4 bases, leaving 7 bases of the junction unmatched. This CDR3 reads CSATNPGGYNEQFF. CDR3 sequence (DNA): TGCAGTGCTACCAACCCAGGGGGTTACAATGAGCAGTTCTTC.

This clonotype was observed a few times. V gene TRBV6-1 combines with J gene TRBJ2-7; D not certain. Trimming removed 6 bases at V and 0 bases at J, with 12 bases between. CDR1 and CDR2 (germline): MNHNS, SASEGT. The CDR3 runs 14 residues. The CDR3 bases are TGTGCCAGCAGGCGAGGCACCAACTCCTACGAGCAGTACTTC. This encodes CASRRGTNSYEQYF.

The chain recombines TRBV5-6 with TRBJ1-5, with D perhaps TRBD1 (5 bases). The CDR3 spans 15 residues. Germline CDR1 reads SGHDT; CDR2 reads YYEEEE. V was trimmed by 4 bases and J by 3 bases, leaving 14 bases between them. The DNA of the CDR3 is TGTGCCAGCAGCCAAAGACAGAACCTCAATCAGCCCCAGCATTTT. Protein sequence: CASSQRQNLNQPQHF.